The T cell receptor beta chain under discussion was sequenced for a study of a mutant IDH1 vaccine in newly diagnosed glioma. About the research overall: Former treatment meant radiotherapy, temozolomide, or both; the majority had gotten both.

Sequenced by immunoSEQ multiplex PCR; TCRdb stores in-frame clones only, minus some. The profile shows some 56,000 clones, roughly 76% of them singletons. Sample time point: week 47, end of study. All doses held 300 ug of mutant IDH1 20-mer peptide, with topical imiquimod. The V end was cut by 3 bases, the J end by 1 base, with 6 bases between. The germline gives CDR1 SGHTA, CDR2 FQGTGA. The CDR3 loop spans 13 amino acids. This clone turned up a few times. No antigen is known for it. General study findings and limits: The vaccine induced immune responses, and these occurred in about 95% of patients.

The sequenced sample was PBMCs, obtained from a glioma patient whose treatment included an IDH1 peptide vaccine. The receptor's source is a man in his forties or fifties with glioma. The rearrangement uses TRBV7-3 and TRBJ1-1, with D tentatively TRBD1 (5 bases). CDR3 loop: CASSFQGNTEAFF. Here the CDR3 DNA reads TGTGCCAGCAGCTTTCAGGGGAACACTGAAGCTTTCTTT.